One and the same sample provided the 22 T cell receptor beta chains below, sequenced in a study of blood T cell repertoires in COVID-19. Here immunoSEQ multiplex PCR was the method, and the copy in TCRdb shows in-frame clones only, minus some. The table includes fewer than 100,000 clones, roughly 82% detected once. The sample taken for sequencing was peripheral blood. Receptor source: a woman aged 45-60 years with acute or convalescent COVID-19.

This rearrangement joins TRBV5-1 to TRBJ1-2, with D unclear. The CDR3 consists of 14 residues. The germline V gene encodes CDR1 SGHRS and CDR2 YFSETQ. Trimming cost V 0 bases and J 4 bases, with 10 bases left between them. The CDR3 nucleotides are TGCGCCAGCAGCTTGGTAGAGGGAATCTATGGCTACACCTTC. Translation: CASSLVEGIYGYTF.

Here the CDR3 DNA reads TGTGCCAGCAGATTCACGTACAGGGGGCGTAACTATGGCTACACCTTC. It yields the protein CASRFTYRGRNYGYTF. The chain carries TRBV27 and TRBJ1-2, with 9 bases identical to TRBD1. Germline V lookup: CDR1 MNHEY, CDR2 SMNVEV (reference sequence). The CDR3 loop spans 16 amino acids. Trimming removed 6 bases from V and 1 base from J; junction bases left unmatched: 9.

The rearrangement uses TRBV18 and TRBJ2-5, with D perhaps TRBD1 (5 bases). Looked up from germline, CDR1 is KGHSH and CDR2 is LQKENI. V dropped 2 bases and J dropped 0 bases, with 13 bases sitting between them. CDR3 length equals 16 residues. CDR3 in DNA: TGTGCCAGCTCACCAGAGGTACAGGTGTACCAAGAGACCCAGTACTTC. Its protein is CASSPEVQVYQETQYF.

The genes are TRBV3-1 (or the pseudogene TRBV3-2) and TRBJ2-5; weak D call: TRBD1 (5 bases). Germline CDR1 reads LGHDT; CDR2 reads YNNKEL (reference sequence). Trimming left V 1 base short and J 2 bases short, with 17 bases between. This CDR3 contains 17 residues. In DNA form, the CDR3 reads TGTGCCAGCAGCCAAGGCGGTGAAGAGACAGCACAAGAGACCCAGTACTTC. This encodes CASSQGGEETAQETQYF.

The rearrangement links TRBV5-1 to TRBJ1-3; D ambiguous. There are 16 residues in the CDR3. Deletions cut 4 bases from V and 0 bases from J, with 14 bases between. Germline CDR1 reads SGHRS; CDR2 reads YFSETQ. The CDR3 DNA is TGCGCCAGCAGCCCGAGGACTGACGTCTCTGGAAACACCATATATTTT. Its translation: CASSPRTDVSGNTIYF.

J is TRBJ2-3 and V is TRBV11-2; 7 nucleotides align to TRBD2. V dropped 1 base and J dropped 1; count of bases not matched to a gene: 5. The CDR3 is made up of 16 amino acids. Germline CDR1 SGHAT, CDR2 FQNNGV. The CDR3 here is CASSLGRGRRTDTQYF. DNA of the CDR3: TGTGCCAGCAGCTTAGGGCGGGGGAGACGCACAGATACGCAGTATTTT.

Only a few counts were recorded for this clone. V is TRBV27 and J is TRBJ2-1, with 8 bases that match TRBD2. V lost 5 bases and J lost 7; bases outside the gene matches: 10. CDR1 is MNHEY and CDR2 is SMNVEV in the germline V gene (reference sequence). The CDR3 is 15 amino acids. This chain's CDR3 is CASSRQSGSLNEQFF. CDR3 DNA sequence: TGTGCCAGCAGTCGTCAGAGCGGGAGTTTAAATGAGCAGTTCTTC.

The chain joins TRBV7-6 to TRBJ1-6; 9 nucleotides agree with TRBD1. Germline CDR1 SGHVS, CDR2 FNYEAQ. The CDR3 sequence is 14 residues long. Unmatched junction bases numbered 3, after V lost 2 bases and J lost 10 bases. The CDR3: CASSLTGGMSPLHF. The CDR3 region has the DNA TGTGCCAGCAGCTTAACAGGGGGCATGTCACCCCTCCACTTT.

Here the CDR3 DNA reads TGTGCCAGCAGCCAGGGCGAGCGGGGGGGCACAGATACGCAGTATTTT. Translation gives CASSQGERGGTDTQYF. The chain recombines TRBV7-6 with TRBJ2-3, with 9 bases aligning to TRBD2. Germline assignment: CDR1 SGHVS and CDR2 FNYEAQ. V lost 5 bases to trimming and J lost 1 base; unmatched junction nucleotides: 7. The CDR3 is 16 residues long.

The chain employs TRBV21-1 and TRBJ2-7; TRBD1, the table's D call, was not compared with the DNA. TRBV21-1 is a known pseudogene. The CDR3 is 14 residues long. The CDR3 region has the DNA TGTGCCAGCAGCAAAAAACAGGGCGGCTACGAGCAGTACTTC. Amino acid sequence: CASSKKQGGYEQYF.

J is TRBJ2-1 and V is TRBV4-2; 7 nucleotides match TRBD1. This CDR3 spans 15 amino acids. Germline V gene lookup returns CDR1 LGHNA and CDR2 YNFKEQ. Trimming at V came to 0 bases and at J to 15 bases, leaving 14 bases not matched to a gene. The CDR3 spells CASSQEVSSGGARFF. The CDR3, as DNA: TGTGCCAGCAGCCAAGAAGTTTCTTCAGGGGGAGCCCGGTTCTTC.

This clone was observed once. V and J are TRBV5-1 and TRBJ1-3, with a possible D match to TRBD1 (5 bases). CDR1 is SGHRS, CDR2 YFSETQ, per germline. V was trimmed by 4 bases and J by 0 bases, leaving 8 bases between them. The CDR3 loop spans 14 amino acids. The CDR3 loop is CASSGASSGNTIYF. As DNA, the CDR3 is TGCGCCAGCAGCGGGGCAAGCTCTGGAAACACCATATATTTT.

The table lists this clone with a few counts. This sequence joins TRBV6-5 and TRBJ1-1, with a weak D call TRBD1 (5 bases). The V end was cut by 6 bases, the J end by 3 bases, with 17 bases between. This CDR3 has 15 residues. From germline, CDR1 is MNHEY and CDR2 SVGAGI. This CDR3 is CASRPTGGVYTEAFF. In nucleotides, the CDR3 is TGTGCCAGCAGACCTACAGGAGGGGTCTACACTGAAGCTTTCTTT.

The chain has TRBV14 and TRBJ1-3; D may be TRBD1 (5 bases). Looked up from germline, CDR1 is SGHDN and CDR2 is FVKESK. Trimming shortened V by 5 bases and J by 0 bases, and 11 bases separated the two germline ends. This CDR3 is built from 15 residues. CDR3 sequence (DNA): TGTGCCAGCAGCATCCCGGGGGTCTCTGGAAACACCATATATTTT. Translating gives CASSIPGVSGNTIYF.

The chain employs TRBV5-5 and TRBJ1-1; D is unresolved. In germline, CDR1 is SGHKS, CDR2 YYEKEE (reference sequence). The V and J ends lost 4 bases and 8 bases respectively, with 15 bases between them. CDR3 length: 13 residues. CDR3 amino acids: CASSRTVATEAFF. The CDR3 coding sequence is TGTGCCAGCAGCAGGACTGTAGCGACAGAAGCTTTCTTT.

V and J are TRBV4-3 and TRBJ2-1; 9 bases agree with TRBD2. This CDR3 spans 15 amino acids. The V gene end was trimmed by 1 base and the J gene end by 3 bases; junction bases not matched to a gene: 1. Germline CDR1 and CDR2: LGHNA and YSLEER. Here the CDR3 DNA reads TGCGCCAGCAGCCAAGGTAGCGGGAGCTACAATGAGCAGTTCTTC. Its translation is CASSQGSGSYNEQFF.

The chain combines TRBV18 with TRBJ2-1; the match to TRBD1 covers 8 bases. The CDR3 totals 16 residues. V was clipped by 2 bases and J by 7 bases; unmatched bases: 10. The germline gives CDR1 KGHSH, CDR2 LQKENI. The CDR3 region is CASSPVMAGGLNEQFF. In DNA form, the CDR3 reads TGTGCCAGCTCACCAGTGATGGCAGGGGGCTTGAATGAGCAGTTCTTC. The variable domain in full, with the rest retrieved from reference TRBV18 and TRBJ2-1, is NAGVMQNPRHLVRRRGQEARLRCSPMKGHSHVYWYRQLPEEGLKFMVYLQKENIIDESGMPKERFSAEFPKEGPSILRIQQVVRGDSAAYFCASSPVMAGGLNEQFFGPGTRLTVL.

This rearrangement joins TRBV11-2 to TRBJ2-5; 12 nucleotides align to TRBD2. The germline V gene encodes CDR1 SGHAT and CDR2 FQNNGV. The CDR3 contains 17 residues. The junction had 7 bases not matched to a gene; V was cut back by 1 base and J by 4 bases. The CDR3 protein is CASSLGLAGGPGETQYF. CDR3 coding DNA: TGTGCCAGCAGCTTAGGGCTAGCGGGAGGGCCAGGAGAGACCCAGTACTTC.

The chain joins TRBV15 to TRBJ2-1; 9 nucleotides line up with TRBD2. In germline, CDR1 is LNHNV, CDR2 YYDKDF (reference sequence). Unmatched junction bases numbered 12, after V lost 2 bases and J lost 7 bases. The CDR3 is 17 residues long. The DNA for the CDR3 is TGTGCCACCAGCAGAAGGAAGAGAATTAGCGGGAGTAATGAGCAGTTCTTC. Protein: CATSRRKRISGSNEQFF.

This chain joins TRBV7-9 and TRBJ2-7; TRBD1 agrees at 8 bases. The CDR3 totals 15 residues. J was trimmed by 1 base and V by 4 bases; bases with no gene match: 6. CDR1 is SEHNR, CDR2 FQNEAQ, per germline (reference sequence). Here the CDR3 DNA reads TGTGCCAGCAGCTCTACCGGGACAGGTTCCTACGAGCAGTACTTC. Its translation is CASSSTGTGSYEQYF.

This clone has a single count. This chain connects TRBV6-1 to TRBJ1-3, with D possibly being TRBD1 (6 bases). The germline gives CDR1 MNHNS, CDR2 SASEGT. The CDR3 extends over 18 amino acids. Trimming shortened V by 2 bases and J by 2 bases, and 19 bases separated the two germline ends. The CDR3 DNA follows: TGTGCCAGCAGTGAAAGACAAATGGGGGCAGGGGCTGGAAACACCATATATTTT. It translates to CASSERQMGAGAGNTIYF.

This sequence joins TRBV7-3 and TRBJ2-1, with D possibly being TRBD2 (6 bases). The CDR3 consists of 16 residues. CDR1 and CDR2 from the germline V gene are SGHTA and FQGTGA. Trimming stripped 7 bases from V and 8 bases from J, with 24 bases between. CDR3 residues: CASIERVLAGSDEQFF. The CDR3 coding sequence is TGTGCCAGCATCGAAAGGGTACTGGCGGGATCGGATGAGCAGTTCTTC.